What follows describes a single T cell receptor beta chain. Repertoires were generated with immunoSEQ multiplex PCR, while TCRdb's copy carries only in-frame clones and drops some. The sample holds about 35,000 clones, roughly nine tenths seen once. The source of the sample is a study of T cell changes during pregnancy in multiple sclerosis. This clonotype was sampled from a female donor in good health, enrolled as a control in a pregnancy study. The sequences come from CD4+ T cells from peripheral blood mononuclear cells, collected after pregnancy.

The CDR3 sequence: CACPLTDLTGELFF. CDR3 bases: TGTGCCTGCCCTTTGACAGACCTCACCGGGGAGCTGTTTTTT. The chain is built from TRBV30 and TRBJ2-2, with D possibly TRBD1 on 5 matching bases. The CDR3 is 14 residues long. Trimming cost V 6 bases and J 4 bases, with 15 bases left between them. The germline V gene has CDR1 GTSNPN and CDR2 SVGIG (reference sequence).